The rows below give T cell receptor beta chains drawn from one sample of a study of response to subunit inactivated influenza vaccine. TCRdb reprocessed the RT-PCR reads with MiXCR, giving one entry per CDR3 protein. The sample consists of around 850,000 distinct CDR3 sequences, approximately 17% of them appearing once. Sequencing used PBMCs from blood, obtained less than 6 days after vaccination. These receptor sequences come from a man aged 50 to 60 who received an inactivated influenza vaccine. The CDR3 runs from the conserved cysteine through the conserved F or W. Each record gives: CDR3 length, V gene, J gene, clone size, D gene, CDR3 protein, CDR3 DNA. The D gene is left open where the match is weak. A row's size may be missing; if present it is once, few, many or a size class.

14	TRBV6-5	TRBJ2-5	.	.	CASSYSAGEETQYF	TGTGCCAGCAGTTACTCGGCAGGGGAAGAGACCCAGTACTTC
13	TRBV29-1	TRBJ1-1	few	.	CSVGGRAGTEAFF	TGCAGCGTGGGGGGCAGGGCAGGCACTGAAGCTTTCTTT
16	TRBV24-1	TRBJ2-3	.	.	CTTSDRTYRSTDTQYF	TGTACCACCAGTGACAGGACCTACCGTAGCACAGATACGCAGTATTTT
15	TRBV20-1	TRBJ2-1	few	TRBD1	CSARVEDRPYNEQFF	TGCAGTGCTAGAGTTGAGGACAGGCCCTACAATGAGCAGTTCTTC
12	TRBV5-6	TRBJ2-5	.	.	CASAVENAAQYF	TGTGCCAGTGCGGTCGAGAACGCGGCCCAGTACTTC
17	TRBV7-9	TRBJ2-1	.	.	CASSLTPVKSSYNEQFF	TGTGCCAGCAGCTTAACCCCTGTGAAGAGCTCCTACAATGAGCAGTTCTTC
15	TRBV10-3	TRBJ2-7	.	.	CAIRNRQTSSYEQYF	TGTGCCATCAGGAACCGACAGACGAGCTCCTACGAGCAGTACTTC
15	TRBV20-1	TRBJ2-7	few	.	CSASPSGRDLYEQYF	TGCAGTGCTAGCCCGTCGGGGCGGGACCTCTACGAGCAGTACTTC
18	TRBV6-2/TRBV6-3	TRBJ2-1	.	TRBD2	CASSSTGRTRSVRNEQFF	TGTGCCAGCAGTTCAACAGGAAGGACTAGGTCCGTCCGCAATGAGCAGTTCTTC
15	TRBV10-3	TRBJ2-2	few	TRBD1	CATYPGQGSTGELFF	TGTGCCACTTATCCGGGACAGGGGAGCACCGGGGAGCTGTTTTTT
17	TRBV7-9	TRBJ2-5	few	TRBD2	CASSRLGLAGGKETQYF	TGTGCCAGCAGCCGCTTAGGGCTAGCGGGAGGAAAGGAGACCCAGTACTTC
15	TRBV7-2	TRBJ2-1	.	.	CASSLAAGIFNEQFF	TGTGCCAGCAGCTTAGCCGCTGGGATCTTCAATGAGCAGTTCTTC
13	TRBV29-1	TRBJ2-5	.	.	CSVEERLQETQYF	TGCAGCGTTGAAGAACGTCTTCAAGAGACCCAGTACTTC
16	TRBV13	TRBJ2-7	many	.	CASSLPRKGEPYEQYF	TGTGCCAGCAGCTTACCCAGGAAGGGTGAACCCTACGAGCAGTACTTC
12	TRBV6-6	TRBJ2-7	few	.	CAVRDTSYEQYF	TGTGCCGTCCGGGACACCTCCTACGAGCAGTACTTC
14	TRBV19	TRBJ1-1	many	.	CATSYGSSSTEAFF	TGTGCCACCTCTTACGGCTCTTCAAGCACTGAAGCTTTCTTT
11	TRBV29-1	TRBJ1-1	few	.	CSVGRDNGAFF	TGCAGCGTGGGCCGGGACAATGGGGCTTTCTTT
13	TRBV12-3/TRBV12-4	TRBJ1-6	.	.	CASSIGTLSPLHF	TGTGCCAGCAGTATCGGGACACTTTCACCCCTCCACTTT
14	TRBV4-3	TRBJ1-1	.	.	CASRTDQGMPEAFF	TGCGCCAGCAGAACTGATCAGGGGATGCCTGAAGCTTTCTTT
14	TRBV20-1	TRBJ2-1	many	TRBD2	CSASSSGGSNEQFF	TGCAGTGCTAGTTCCAGCGGGGGGTCCAATGAGCAGTTCTTC
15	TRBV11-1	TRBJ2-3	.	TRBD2	CASSFLRGGDVAQYF	TGTGCCAGCAGCTTTCTTCGCGGGGGGGACGTGGCGCAGTATTTT
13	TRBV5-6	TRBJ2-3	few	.	CASSLGQPDTQYF	TGTGCCAGCAGCTTGGGACAGCCAGATACGCAGTATTTT
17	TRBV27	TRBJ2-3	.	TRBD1	CASYGSSDRDSTDTQYF	TGTGCCAGCTACGGTTCATCCGACAGGGATAGCACAGATACGCAGTATTTT
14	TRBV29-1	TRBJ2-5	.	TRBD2	CSVERRLAGETQYF	TGCAGCGTTGAAAGGAGACTAGCGGGGGAGACCCAGTACTTC
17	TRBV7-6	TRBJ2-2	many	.	CASRRRPGTYSTGELFF	TGTGCCAGCCGCAGACGGCCAGGGACTTATAGCACCGGGGAGCTGTTTTTT
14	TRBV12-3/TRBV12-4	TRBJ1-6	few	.	CASSLTGSHSPLHF	TGTGCCAGCAGTTTAACAGGGAGTCATTCACCCCTCCACTTT
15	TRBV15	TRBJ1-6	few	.	CATSTQWGLNSPLHF	TGTGCCACCAGCACTCAGTGGGGCCTAAATTCACCCCTCCACTTT
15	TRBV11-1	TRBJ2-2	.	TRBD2	CASSWTSGRTGELFF	TGTGCCAGCAGTTGGACTAGCGGGAGGACCGGGGAGCTGTTTTTT
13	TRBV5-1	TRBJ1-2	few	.	CASSLGGSGGYTF	TGCGCCAGCAGCTTGGGGGGATCTGGCGGCTACACCTTC
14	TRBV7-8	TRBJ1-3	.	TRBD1	CASSSLDRVNTIYF	TGTGCCAGCAGCTCCCTGGACAGGGTGAATACCATATATTTT
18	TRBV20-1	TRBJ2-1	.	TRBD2	CSARAGLAGGRSYNEQFF	TGCAGTGCTAGAGCTGGACTAGCGGGAGGCCGCTCCTACAATGAGCAGTTCTTC
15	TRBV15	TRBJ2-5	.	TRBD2	CATSRELAGQETQYF	TGTGCCACCAGCAGAGAACTAGCGGGACAAGAGACCCAGTACTTC
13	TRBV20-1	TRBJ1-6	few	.	CSAPGPWNSPLHF	TGCAGTGCACCGGGCCCTTGGAATTCACCCCTCCACTTT
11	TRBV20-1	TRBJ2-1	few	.	CSARLGNEQFF	TGCAGTGCTAGATTAGGCAATGAGCAGTTCTTC
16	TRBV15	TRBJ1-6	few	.	CATSSSFSSYNSPLHF	TGTGCCACCAGCTCGTCTTTCAGCTCCTATAATTCACCCCTCCACTTT
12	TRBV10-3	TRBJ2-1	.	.	CAIAGNPGEQFF	TGTGCCATTGCCGGGAACCCGGGTGAGCAGTTCTTC
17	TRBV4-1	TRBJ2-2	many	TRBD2	CASSQGSSGLGTGELFF	TGCGCCAGCAGCCAAGGTTCTAGCGGGTTGGGCACCGGGGAGCTGTTTTTT
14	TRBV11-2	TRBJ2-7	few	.	CASSPRGGSAEQYF	TGTGCCAGCAGCCCCAGGGGGGGTAGTGCCGAGCAGTACTTC
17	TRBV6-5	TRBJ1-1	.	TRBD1	CASSYHPPGTGDTEAFF	TGTGCCAGCAGTTACCATCCACCAGGGACAGGGGATACTGAAGCTTTCTTT
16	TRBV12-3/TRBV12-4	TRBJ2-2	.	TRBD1	CASRPPGQGFTGELFF	TGTGCCAGCAGGCCACCGGGACAGGGATTCACCGGGGAGCTGTTTTTT
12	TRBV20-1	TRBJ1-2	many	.	CSATPGVYGYTF	TGCAGTGCTACCCCTGGGGTCTATGGCTACACCTTC
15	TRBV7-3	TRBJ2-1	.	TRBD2	CASSRGGLADNEQFF	TGTGCCAGCAGCCGGGGGGGCCTAGCGGACAATGAGCAGTTCTTC
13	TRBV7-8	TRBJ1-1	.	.	CATTLGLDTEAFF	TGTGCCACCACCCTGGGGCTTGACACTGAAGCTTTCTTT
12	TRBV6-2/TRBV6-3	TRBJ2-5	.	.	CASSYKKETQYF	TGTGCCAGCAGTTACAAGAAAGAGACCCAGTACTTC
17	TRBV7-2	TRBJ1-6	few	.	CASSLVFGGTYNSPLHF	TGTGCCAGCAGCTTAGTATTCGGGGGCACCTATAATTCACCCCTCCACTTT
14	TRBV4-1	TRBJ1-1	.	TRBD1	CASSHLGGNTEAFF	TGCGCCAGCAGCCATTTAGGGGGCAACACTGAAGCTTTCTTT
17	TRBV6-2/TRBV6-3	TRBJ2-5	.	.	CASSAKGTLLYQETQYF	TGTGCCAGCAGCGCTAAGGGGACACTTTTGTACCAAGAGACCCAGTACTTC
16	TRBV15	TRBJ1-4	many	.	CATSRDQMTTNEKLFF	TGTGCCACCAGCAGAGATCAGATGACAACTAATGAAAAACTGTTTTTT
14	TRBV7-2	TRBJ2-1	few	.	CASSLSARGTEQFF	TGTGCCAGCAGCTTATCGGCTAGAGGCACTGAGCAGTTCTTC
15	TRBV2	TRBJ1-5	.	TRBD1	CASSFGQGGDQPQHF	TGTGCCAGCAGTTTCGGACAGGGCGGCGATCAGCCCCAGCATTTT
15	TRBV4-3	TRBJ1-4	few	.	CASSQDRGQGQKLFF	TGCGCCAGCAGCCAAGACCGAGGTCAGGGACAAAAACTGTTTTTT
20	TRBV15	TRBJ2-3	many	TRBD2	CATSREAVWASGRASDTQYF	TGTGCCACCAGCAGAGAGGCGGTCTGGGCTAGCGGGAGGGCCTCAGATACGCAGTATTTT
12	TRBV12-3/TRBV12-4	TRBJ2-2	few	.	CASREGTGELFF	TGTGCCAGCAGAGAAGGGACCGGGGAGCTGTTTTTT